The 9 T cell receptor beta chains given below trace back to one sample, sequenced in a study of a mutant IDH1 vaccine in newly diagnosed glioma. No antigen has been identified for these receptors. The time point is: week 35, safety follow-up. Alongside topical imiquimod, each dose of vaccine comprised 300 ug of mutant IDH1 20-mer peptide. Method: immunoSEQ multiplex PCR; TCRdb's copy keeps in-frame clones and lacks some. Seen here are about 54,000 clones, roughly nine tenths observed once, and the top ten hold about 1.6%. The specimen comprised PBMCs, sampled from a glioma patient whose treatment included an IDH1 peptide vaccine. Every receptor here comes from a man aged 40-55 years with glioma.

This sequence joins TRBV2 and TRBJ2-1; 9 nucleotides line up with TRBD2. Germline V gene lookup returns CDR1 SNHLY and CDR2 FYNNEI. V lost 8 bases to trimming and J lost 0 bases; unmatched junction nucleotides: 17. The CDR3 contains 19 residues. This CDR3 reads CASDRDSLAGSGSYNEQFF. Written as DNA, the CDR3 is TGTGCCAGCGACCGAGATTCCCTAGCGGGATCGGGCTCCTACAATGAGCAGTTCTTC.

This clone was counted between two and nine times. V is TRBV5-1 and J is TRBJ2-3; TRBD2 agrees at 10 bases. The length of the CDR3 is 17 residues. CDR1 is SGHRS and CDR2 is YFSETQ in the germline V gene. With V trimmed by 0 bases and J by 4 bases, 8 bases remained unmatched. The CDR3 sequence is CASSLAGGLALADTQYF. The CDR3 DNA reads TGCGCCAGCAGCTTGGCCGGGGGACTAGCGTTAGCAGATACGCAGTATTTT.

The J gene is TRBJ2-1, the V gene TRBV30; no firm D call. Per germline, CDR1 GTSNPN and CDR2 SVGIG (reference sequence). This CDR3 has 15 residues. V lost 4 bases and J 9 bases, leaving 22 bases between the germline ends. CDR3 sequence reads: CAWTEWRWLFGEQFF. DNA for the CDR3: TGTGCCTGGACAGAGTGGCGGTGGCTCTTCGGTGAGCAGTTCTTC.

This chain connects TRBV18 to TRBJ2-1; D call uncertain. V was shortened by 0 bases and J by 9 bases, with 9 bases between the two germline ends. CDR3 length: 13 amino acids. Germline assignment: CDR1 KGHSH and CDR2 LQKENI. The chain's CDR3 is CASSPPSRTEQFF. The CDR3 coding sequence is TGTGCCAGCTCACCACCGAGTAGAACTGAGCAGTTCTTC.

The chain combines TRBV15 with TRBJ2-1; D remains unclear. V was clipped by 0 bases and J by 6 bases, with 9 bases between them. Per the germline V gene, CDR1 is LNHNV and CDR2 is YYDKDF (reference sequence). The CDR3 totals 14 residues. CDR3 nucleotide sequence: TGTGCCACCAGCAGAGATCCAAGAGGCAATGAGCAGTTCTTC. Its translation is CATSRDPRGNEQFF.

The chain recombines TRBV6-5 with TRBJ1-1; 7 nucleotides match TRBD1. V shed 8 bases, J shed 0 bases, and the junction held 3 bases outside the gene matches. Germline loops: CDR1 MNHEY, CDR2 SVGAGI. This CDR3 contains 13 residues. This chain's CDR3 is CASRDRVNTEAFF. CDR3 in DNA: TGTGCCAGCCGGGACAGAGTGAACACTGAAGCTTTCTTT.

This chain joins TRBV7-9 and TRBJ2-7; D uncertain. Germline CDR1 SEHNR, CDR2 FQNEAQ (reference sequence). V lost 7 bases, J lost 4 bases, and 8 bases lay in between. This CDR3 has 11 amino acids. CDR3 protein: CASTLAYEQYF. The CDR3, as DNA: TGTGCCAGCACCCTGGCTTACGAGCAGTACTTC.

This chain uses TRBV6-6 with TRBJ2-7, with 7 bases fitting TRBD1. Germline loops: CDR1 MNHNY, CDR2 SVGAGI (reference sequence). J was trimmed by 6 bases and V by 6 bases; bases with no gene match: 2. The CDR3 is 11 residues long. Written as DNA, the CDR3 is TGTGCCAGCAGAGACAGGGCCGAGCAGTACTTC. The encoded protein is CASRDRAEQYF.

For this clone: At one end, the junction sequence differs from germline, possibly due to a read error. DNA for the CDR3: TGTGCTAGCAGCATCTCCGAAGGGGGGGAGCAGTACTTC. Translated, it gives CASSISEGGEQYF. The chain carries TRBV7-7 and TRBJ2-7, with D possibly being TRBD1 or TRBD2 (6 bases each). CDR1 SSHAT and CDR2 FNYEAQ come from the germline V gene (reference sequence). CDR3 length: 13 amino acids.